This is a list of T cell receptor beta chains from one sample in a study of T-cell reconstitution after alpha-beta-depleted transplantation in children. TCRdb redid the calling of the PCR reads with MiXCR, one entry per CDR3 protein. The sample consists of 200,000 to 300,000 distinct CDR3 sequences, under 30% of them appearing once. The sequencing here drew on PBMCs, taken before TCRalphabeta/CD19-depleted stem cell transplant. These receptors were obtained from a girl between 2 and 10 years old with Fanconi anemia, due to receive a stem cell transplant. The CDR3 runs from the conserved cysteine through the conserved F or W. A D gene is named only where the DNA matches it firmly. Clone size, where shown, is once, few, many, or a class for clones that have expanded.

many | TRBJ2-1 | TRBV29-1 | NA | CSVDMAEQFF | TGCAGCGTTGATATGGCTGAGCAGTTCTTC
NA | TRBJ2-3 | TRBV7-2 | TRBD2 | CASSLGGGGSPDTQYF | TGTGCCAGCAGCTTAGGAGGCGGGGGGAGTCCAGATACGCAGTATTTT
few | TRBJ1-2 | TRBV29-1 | NA | CSVFSGGYTF | TGCAGCGTTTTTTCGGGTGGCTACACCTTC
many | TRBJ1-1 | TRBV12-3/TRBV12-4 | NA | CASSFNTEAFF | TGTGCCAGCAGTTTTAACACTGAAGCTTTCTTT
NA | TRBJ2-5 | TRBV7-2 | TRBD1 | CASSLVGRGSETQYF | TGTGCCAGCAGCTTAGTTGGCAGGGGGAGTGAGACCCAGTACTTC
few | TRBJ2-7 | TRBV29-1 | NA | CSVIRGERYEQYF | TGCAGCGTAATCAGGGGTGAGCGGTACGAGCAGTACTTC
NA | TRBJ2-7 | TRBV4-1 | TRBD2 | CASSQGDYSYEQYF | TGCGCCAGCAGCCAGGGGGACTACTCCTACGAGCAGTACTTC
many | TRBJ2-7 | TRBV27 | NA | CASSFGRSSYEQYF | TGTGCCAGCAGTTTCGGCAGGTCGTCCTACGAGCAGTACTTC
many | TRBJ2-3 | TRBV5-1 | TRBD2 | CASSLELGTSEDF | TGCGCCAGCAGCTTGGAGTTGGGGACTAGCGAGGATTTT
NA | TRBJ2-1 | TRBV20-1 | NA | CSAVRGAYNEQFF | TGCAGTGCTGTGCGGGGAGCATACAATGAGCAGTTCTTC
few | TRBJ2-7 | TRBV11-2 | NA | CASSFDLGRYEQYF | TGTGCCAGCAGCTTCGATCTGGGCCGGTACGAGCAGTACTTC
many | TRBJ2-1 | TRBV7-6 | TRBD2 | CASSLEVTSGNGEQFF | TGTGCCAGCAGCTTAGAGGTGACTAGCGGGAATGGTGAGCAGTTCTTC
many | TRBJ2-1 | TRBV20-1 | NA | CSAPRTNNEQFF | TGCAGTGCCCCCCGGACCAACAATGAGCAGTTCTTC
many | TRBJ2-2 | TRBV12-3/TRBV12-4 | TRBD2 | CASRRAGGSRELFF | TGTGCCAGCAGACGAGCGGGGGGGTCCAGGGAGCTGTTTTTT
NA | TRBJ2-1 | TRBV6-5 | TRBD2 | CASSYLGLAGGYVNEQFF | TGTGCCAGCAGTTACTTGGGACTAGCGGGAGGGTACGTCAATGAGCAGTTCTTC
many | TRBJ2-5 | TRBV9 | NA | CASSVAFRPGETQYF | TGTGCCAGCAGCGTAGCTTTTCGTCCGGGGGAGACCCAGTACTTC
NA | TRBJ2-7 | TRBV12-3/TRBV12-4 | TRBD2 | CASSFWTSGGYEQYF | TGTGCCAGCAGTTTTTGGACTAGCGGGGGCTACGAGCAGTACTTC
few | TRBJ2-7 | TRBV29-1 | NA | CSVAGTVNYEQYF | TGCAGCGTGGCCGGGACTGTAAATTACGAGCAGTACTTC
many | TRBJ2-3 | TRBV18 | TRBD2 | CASSPYSGTADTQYF | TGTGCCAGCTCACCGTATAGCGGGACCGCAGATACGCAGTATTTT
many | TRBJ2-5 | TRBV10-3 | TRBD1 | CAISEWRTGVVETQYF | TGTGCCATCAGTGAGTGGCGGACAGGGGTAGTTGAGACCCAGTACTTC
NA | TRBJ2-3 | TRBV20-1 | TRBD2 | CSARWLAATDTQYF | TGCAGTGCTAGATGGCTAGCGGCCACAGATACGCAGTATTTT
few | TRBJ2-7 | TRBV20-1 | TRBD2 | CSARVTSGYYEQYF | TGCAGTGCTAGAGTTACTAGCGGCTACTACGAGCAGTACTTC
NA | TRBJ2-7 | TRBV4-2 | NA | CASSQAGDLSYEQYF | TGTGCCAGCAGCCAAGCCGGGGACCTCTCCTACGAGCAGTACTTC
NA | TRBJ2-5 | TRBV20-1 | NA | CSARDHSQETQYF | TGCAGTGCTAGAGATCACAGCCAAGAGACCCAGTACTTC
NA | TRBJ2-1 | TRBV6-4 | NA | CASSVLGVPYNEQFF | TGTGCCAGCAGTGTATTGGGGGTACCCTACAATGAGCAGTTCTTC
many | TRBJ2-1 | TRBV11-2 | NA | CASSMTIPYNEQFF | TGTGCCAGCAGCATGACTATCCCCTACAATGAGCAGTTCTTC
NA | TRBJ2-5 | TRBV20-1 | NA | CSARGRVETQYF | TGCAGTGCTAGAGGTCGAGTGGAGACCCAGTACTTC
NA | TRBJ2-1 | TRBV5-1 | TRBD2 | CASSISLAVSYNEQFF | TGCGCCAGCAGCATATCTCTAGCGGTTTCCTACAATGAGCAGTTCTTC
many | TRBJ2-7 | TRBV6-2/TRBV6-3 | NA | CASGLETGPYEQYF | TGTGCCAGCGGCTTGGAGACAGGACCCTACGAGCAGTACTTC
NA | TRBJ2-3 | TRBV6-5 | NA | CASSYFTGELDTQYF | TGTGCCAGCAGTTACTTTACTGGAGAGTTAGATACGCAGTATTTT